A single sample is the source of the 22 T cell receptor beta chains below, sequenced in a study of neoadjuvant anti-PD-1 for oral cavity cancer. Indicated time point: after neoadjuvant nivolumab, at surgical resection. Repertoires were generated with immunoSEQ multiplex PCR, while TCRdb's copy carries only in-frame clones and drops some. The sample consists of around 70,000 clones, about 85% of them appearing once. The sequencing here drew on PBMCs, taken after nivolumab (anti-PD-1) treatment. These receptors were obtained from a person aged 40 to 85 with oral cavity squamous cell carcinoma.

The chain has TRBV28 and TRBJ2-1, with 8 bases aligning to TRBD2. V lost 5 bases, J lost 9 bases, and 15 bases stayed unmatched. The CDR3 sequence is 16 residues long. The V gene's germline CDR1 is MDHEN and CDR2 SYDVKM. CDR3 region: CASSLNPGLVLGEQFF. Here the CDR3 DNA reads TGTGCCAGCAGTCTAAACCCGGGACTAGTTCTCGGTGAGCAGTTCTTC.

The chain recombines TRBV27 with TRBJ2-6; perhaps TRBD2 as D (5 bases). Between the trimmed V and J ends, which lost 5 bases and 2 bases, there was a span of 7 bases. The V gene's germline CDR1 is MNHEY and CDR2 SMNVEV (reference sequence). This CDR3 has 14 amino acids. This CDR3 is CASSRGTGANVLTF. CDR3 nucleotides: TGTGCCAGCAGTCGGGGAACTGGGGCCAACGTCCTGACTTTC.

This clone appeared a few times. This rearrangement joins TRBV11-2 to TRBJ1-4; 9 positions agree with TRBD1. After removal of 2 bases from V and 7 bases from J, the junction contained 5 bases not matched to a gene. From germline, CDR1 is SGHAT and CDR2 FQNNGV. This CDR3 comprises 15 residues. CDR3 protein: CASSLTGGIGEKLFF. The CDR3 region has the DNA TGTGCCAGCAGCTTAACAGGGGGCATCGGTGAAAAACTGTTTTTT. Using reference TRBV11-2 and TRBJ1-4 for the parts outside the CDR3, the full variable domain is EAGVAQSPRYKIIEKRQSVAFWCNPISGHATLYWYQQILGQGPKLLIQFQNNGVVDDSQLPKDRFSAERLKGVDSTLKIQPAKLEDSAVYLCASSLTGGIGEKLFFGSGTQLSVL.

The genes are TRBV10-2 and TRBJ2-1, with 8 bases aligning to TRBD1. CDR3 length equals 12 residues. Germline assignment: CDR1 WSHSY and CDR2 SAAADI. Unmatched junction bases numbered 1, after V lost 7 bases and J lost 5 bases. The CDR3 DNA is TGCGCCAGCAAGACAGGGGACAATGAGCAGTTCTTC. Translated: CASKTGDNEQFF.

The chain couples TRBV6-1 to TRBJ1-3; D uncertain. V was trimmed by 4 bases and J by 0 bases, leaving 13 bases between them. This CDR3 contains 16 residues. The germline gives CDR1 MNHNS, CDR2 SASEGT. The CDR3 loop reads CASSVTSKSSGNTIYF. CDR3 nucleotide sequence: TGTGCCAGCAGTGTAACCTCCAAGAGCTCTGGAAACACCATATATTTT.

This rearrangement joins TRBV6-5 to TRBJ2-7, with 8 bases identical to TRBD2. The CDR3 spans 14 residues. The trim removed 6 bases at V and 5 bases at J, leaving 9 bases unmatched. CDR1 and CDR2 (germline): MNHEY, SVGAGI. CDR3 nucleotide sequence: TGTGCCAGCAGATTCGGGGGGGCAGGAAACGAGCAGTACTTC. It specifies CASRFGGAGNEQYF.

The rearrangement uses TRBV7-6 and TRBJ2-3; 10 bases are a match to TRBD2. CDR3 length equals 15 residues. The trim removed 3 bases at V and 5 bases at J, leaving 5 bases unmatched. CDR1 SGHVS and CDR2 FNYEAQ come from the germline V gene. The CDR3, as DNA: TGTGCCAGCAGCTTGGGGGTAGCGGGAGGAGATACGCAGTATTTT. Its translation: CASSLGVAGGDTQYF.

The chain joins TRBV28 to TRBJ1-1; the D is unclear. The CDR3 extends over 10 amino acids. Germline loops: CDR1 MDHEN, CDR2 SYDVKM. V lost 5 bases, J lost 3 bases, and 1 base lay in between. The CDR3 loop reads CASSDTEAFF. The DNA of the CDR3 is TGTGCCAGCAGTGACACTGAAGCTTTCTTT.

V gene TRBV30 combines with J gene TRBJ1-4, with TRBD1 matching over 9 bases. Germline V CDR1 and CDR2: GTSNPN, SVGIG (reference sequence). This CDR3 has 16 amino acids. After removal of 2 bases from V and 5 bases from J, the junction contained 9 bases not matched to a gene. Here the CDR3 DNA reads TGTGCCTGGAGTATCCAGCCGGGACAGGGAAATGAAAAACTGTTTTTT. This encodes CAWSIQPGQGNEKLFF.

The chain links TRBV29-1 to TRBJ2-7, with TRBD2 matching 11 bases. With 5 bases clipped from V and 3 bases from J, the junction kept 3 bases outside the gene matches. Germline loops: CDR1 SQVTM, CDR2 ANQGSEA. CDR3 size: 13 residues. The CDR3 region is CSVLAGGVYEQYF. The CDR3 region has the DNA TGCAGCGTTCTAGCGGGAGGAGTCTACGAGCAGTACTTC.

This chain uses TRBV6-1 with TRBJ1-1; D gene unclear. The V gene lost 1 base and the J gene lost 1 base, with 7 bases spanning the gap. This CDR3 has 14 amino acids. The germline V gene has CDR1 MNHNS and CDR2 SASEGT. This chain's CDR3 is CASSEGRSNTEAFF. The DNA of the CDR3 is TGTGCCAGCAGTGAAGGACGGTCGAACACTGAAGCTTTCTTT.

V is TRBV30 and J is TRBJ2-1, with 7 nucleotides matching TRBD1. Germline-derived CDR1 and CDR2 are GTSNPN and SVGIG (reference sequence). V shed 2 bases, J shed 14 bases, and the junction held 6 bases outside the gene matches. This CDR3 contains 11 residues. DNA for the CDR3: TGTGCCTGGAGTTCCACGACAGGGAAGTTCTTC. It encodes CAWSSTTGKFF.

The J gene is TRBJ1-2, the V gene TRBV6-5; D gene uncertain. The CDR3 is 15 residues long. Germline CDR1 MNHEY, CDR2 SVGAGI. V lost 0 bases and J lost 0, with 8 bases in between. The CDR3 DNA reads TGTGCCAGCAGTTACTCGACGGGAACTAACTATGGCTACACCTTC. Translated: CASSYSTGTNYGYTF.

This sequence joins TRBV2 and TRBJ1-1; D unclear. Deletions cut 7 bases from V and 2 bases from J, with 14 bases between. This CDR3 spans 14 amino acids. Germline CDR1 reads SNHLY; CDR2 reads FYNNEI. The DNA of the CDR3 is TGTGCCAGCATGGCTGAGGTTGGTAACACTGAAGCTTTCTTT. This translates into CASMAEVGNTEAFF.

This chain joins TRBV6-1 and TRBJ2-7; a possible D gene is TRBD1 (9 bases). CDR1 is MNHNS and CDR2 is SASEGT in the germline V gene. CDR3 size: 15 residues. V gave up 10 bases and J gave up 6 bases, with 25 bases separating them. The CDR3 nucleotides are TGTGCCAACCGAGCGGGGGACAGGGTCGTCGGCGAGCAGTACTTC. This encodes CANRAGDRVVGEQYF.

The chain is built from TRBV6-5 and TRBJ1-1, with unresolved D. The V end lost 6 bases, the J end lost 0 bases, and 5 bases lay between the germline ends. This CDR3 region has 12 residues. The germline V gene encodes CDR1 MNHEY and CDR2 SVGAGI. This CDR3 reads CASSRMNTEAFF. CDR3 nucleotides: TGTGCCAGCAGCAGGATGAACACTGAAGCTTTCTTT.

V is TRBV11-3 and J is TRBJ2-1, with D possibly TRBD2 on 6 matching bases. V was trimmed by 0 bases and J by 6 bases, leaving 6 bases between them. This CDR3 comprises 13 residues. Germline V lookup: CDR1 SGHNT, CDR2 YENEEA. The CDR3 nucleotides read TGTGCCAGCAGCTTAGAGGGGGGCAATGAGCAGTTCTTC. Amino acid sequence: CASSLEGGNEQFF. Together with reference TRBV11-3 and TRBJ2-1, the CDR3 gives the full variable domain: EAGVVQSPRYKIIEKKQPVAFWCNPISGHNTLYWYLQNLGQGPELLIRYENEEAVDDSQLPKDRFSAERLKGVDSTLKIQPAELGDSAVYLCASSLEGGNEQFFGPGTRLTVL.

This clone showed up just once. J is TRBJ2-7 and V is TRBV9; possible D gene TRBD2, 6 bases. Germline V gene data show CDR1 as SGDLS and CDR2 as YYNGEE. V lost 4 bases and J 2 bases, leaving 16 bases between the germline ends. CDR3 length equals 15 residues. CDR3 nucleotide sequence: TGTGCCAGCAGCCCCGCCCGGCGGGGCCCCTACGAGCAGTACTTC. It translates to CASSPARRGPYEQYF.

The chain carries TRBV11-3 and TRBJ1-3; D is perhaps TRBD1 (5 bases). Trimming shortened V by 5 bases and J by 4 bases, and 9 bases separated the two germline ends. The CDR3 consists of 13 residues. Germline values: CDR1 SGHNT, CDR2 YENEEA. CDR3 loop: CASSPDTGNTIYF. The DNA of the CDR3 is TGTGCCAGCAGCCCGGACACCGGAAACACCATATATTTT.

The chain couples TRBV19 to TRBJ1-2; possible D gene TRBD1, 6 bases. The length of the CDR3 is 13 residues. Germline V gene lookup returns CDR1 LNHDA and CDR2 SQIVND (reference sequence). V was clipped by 5 bases and J by 4 bases, with 11 bases between them. The CDR3 bases are TGTGCCAGTAGTCCCGGGACAACCTATGGCTACACCTTC. Its protein product is CASSPGTTYGYTF.

This clone has just a few counts. The V gene is TRBV19, the J gene TRBJ2-7; TRBD2 matches 9 bases. Germline CDR1 is LNHDA and CDR2 is SQIVND (reference sequence). Germline trimming cut 5 bases from V and 7 bases from J; bases unmatched to any gene: 12. There are 15 residues in the CDR3. The CDR3 region is CASSATAGGPGEQYF. In nucleotides, the CDR3 is TGTGCCAGTAGTGCTACGGCGGGAGGGCCAGGTGAGCAGTACTTC.

This sequence joins TRBV27 and TRBJ2-1; 9 positions agree with TRBD1. This CDR3 is built from 15 residues. Germline trimming cut 6 bases from V and 2 bases from J; bases unmatched to any gene: 5. Per the germline V gene, CDR1 is MNHEY and CDR2 is SMNVEV (reference sequence). CDR3 sequence: CASRPGQGTYNEQFF. CDR3 nucleotides: TGTGCCAGCAGGCCGGGACAGGGAACCTACAATGAGCAGTTCTTC.